These T cell receptor beta chains were read from a single sample in a study of cytomegalovirus exposure and HLA in healthy donors. The assay was immunoSEQ multiplex PCR, and TCRdb's table has in-frame clones only and misses some. This sample lists approximately 58,000 clones; its ten largest clones have less than 4.5%. The sample taken for sequencing was PBMCs. The receptor source for this set is a woman between 18 and 30 years old in good health and CMV-seronegative. CDR3s leave out the opening cysteine and the closing phenylalanine or tryptophan.

j_call | v_call | cdr3_aa
TRBJ1-1 | TRBV6-6 | ASSTRGDGTEAF
TRBJ1-1 | TRBV25-1 | ASCLGPGSEAF
TRBJ1-2 | TRBV9 | ASSEDREGYT
TRBJ2-3 | TRBV29-1 | SVGGGLLTDTQY
TRBJ2-7 | TRBV11-3 | ASSYGTGAYEQY
TRBJ2-3 | TRBV9 | ASSREDRLTQY
TRBJ2-5 | TRBV25-1 | ASSGKGTRGSSETQY
TRBJ2-1 | TRBV28 | ASSLGVGQGFNNEQF
TRBJ2-3 | TRBV18 | ASSPGGQVPPDTQY
TRBJ1-5 | TRBV7-2 | ASSLSKGAGQPQH
TRBJ1-3 | TRBV4-1 | ASSQVNGIGNTIY
TRBJ2-5 | TRBV7-9 | ASSWSRNQETQY
TRBJ2-3 | TRBV25-1 | ASAAAPGFSTDTQY
TRBJ2-5 | TRBV7-7 | ASSEPGGRAETQY
TRBJ2-5 | TRBV7-9 | ASSPGRLAETQY
TRBJ1-2 | TRBV5-8 | ASSRDTLGGYT
TRBJ2-7 | TRBV27 | ASSFSSGTHEQY
TRBJ1-3 | TRBV19 | ASSIASRTGGNTIY
TRBJ2-7 | TRBV2 | ASKVAGSSYEQY
TRBJ2-7 | TRBV7-9 | ASSLAGGNEQY
TRBJ2-7 | TRBV4-1 | ASSQALAGGAYEQY
TRBJ2-7 | TRBV25-1 | ASSEAGQYYEQY
TRBJ1-1 | TRBV5-5 | ASSLVVRRGRDTEAF
TRBJ2-5 | TRBV10-3 | AISDPGLAGGRSQETQY
TRBJ1-5 | TRBV4-1 | ASSQALGTGGVQPQH
TRBJ1-5 | TRBV2 | ASRAWDSLNQPQH
TRBJ2-7 | TRBV11-3 | ASSLLPGGSYEQY
TRBJ1-5 | TRBV6-1 | ASSADRGNQPQH
TRBJ2-5 | TRBV6-5 | ASSKSGDRETQY
TRBJ1-2 | TRBV2 | ASSESRQEGYGYT
TRBJ1-5 | TRBV7-9 | ASSLAQGPNQPQH
TRBJ2-2 | TRBV9 | ASSGPDGGVLTGELF
TRBJ2-7 | TRBV11-2 | ASTVMGSEQY
TRBJ2-1 | TRBV11-2 | ASSLRDSNEQF
TRBJ2-7 | TRBV6-5 | ASSLGLANYEQY
TRBJ1-2 | TRBV19 | ASSISAATPNYGYT
TRBJ2-7 | TRBV6-5 | ASTPRTKWQEQY
TRBJ2-2 | TRBV27 | ASSLGTGAGELF
TRBJ1-4 | TRBV5-1 | ASSLGQGTEKLF
TRBJ2-7 | TRBV6-6 | ASSPLKLAAFYEQY
TRBJ1-6 | TRBV15 | ATSRGDSYNSPLH